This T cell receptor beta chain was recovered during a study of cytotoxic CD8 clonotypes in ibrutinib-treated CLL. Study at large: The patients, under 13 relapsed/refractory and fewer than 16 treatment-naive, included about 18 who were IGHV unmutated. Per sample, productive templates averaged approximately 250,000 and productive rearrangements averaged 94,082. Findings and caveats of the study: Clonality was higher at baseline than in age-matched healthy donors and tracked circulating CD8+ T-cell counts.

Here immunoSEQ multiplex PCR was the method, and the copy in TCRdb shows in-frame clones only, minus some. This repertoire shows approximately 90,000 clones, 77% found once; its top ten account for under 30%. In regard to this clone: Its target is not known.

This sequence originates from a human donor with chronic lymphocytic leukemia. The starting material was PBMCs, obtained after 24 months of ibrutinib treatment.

The CDR3 protein is CASSLVLAGGPEGETQYF. The CDR3 DNA is TGTGCCAGCAGCTTAGTACTAGCGGGGGGCCCCGAGGGGGAGACCCAGTACTTC. This rearrangement joins TRBV7-2 to TRBJ2-5; 12 bases are shared with TRBD2. The CDR3 sequence is 18 residues long. Germline V gene sequence: CDR1 SGHTA, CDR2 FQGNSA. V lost 1 base, J lost 5 bases, and 11 bases stayed unmatched.